This TCR beta chain was profiled in a study of blood T cell repertoires in COVID-19. A Seattle source enrolled patients during active infection and followed them longitudinally. The CDR3 extends over 13 amino acids. V lost 5 bases to trimming and J lost 4 bases; unmatched junction nucleotides: 5. CDR1 and CDR2 from the germline V gene are SEHNR and FQNEAQ (reference sequence). Assay: immunoSEQ multiplex PCR; the TCRdb copy retains only in-frame clones and omits some. This sample has 150,000 or so clones; 75% to 90% occur once, and the top ten carry 8%. The gene calls are TRBV7-9 and TRBJ2-7; 7 nucleotides agree with TRBD2. The TCR originated in a woman aged 55-70 years with COVID-19, enrolled during active disease. The sequencing input was peripheral blood. In nucleotides, the CDR3 is TGTGCCAGCAGCCTTCCCGGGGGGTACGAGCAGTACTTC. This codes for CASSLPGGYEQYF.